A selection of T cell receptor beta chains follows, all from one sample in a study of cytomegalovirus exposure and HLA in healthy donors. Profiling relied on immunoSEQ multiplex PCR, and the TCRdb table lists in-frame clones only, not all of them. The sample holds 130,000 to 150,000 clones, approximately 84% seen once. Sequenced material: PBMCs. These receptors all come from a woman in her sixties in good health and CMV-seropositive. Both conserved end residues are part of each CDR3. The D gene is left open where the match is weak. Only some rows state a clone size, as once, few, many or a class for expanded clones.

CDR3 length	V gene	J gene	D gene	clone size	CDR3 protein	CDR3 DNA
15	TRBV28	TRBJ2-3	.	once	CASSPDTSSTDTQYF	TGTGCCAGCAGCCCGGACACCTCTAGCACAGATACGCAGTATTTT
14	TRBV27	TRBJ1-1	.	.	CASRGGTGNTEAFF	TGTGCCAGCAGGGGGGGAACCGGGAACACTGAAGCTTTCTTT
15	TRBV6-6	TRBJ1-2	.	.	CASSRDSSRDYGYTF	TGTGCCAGCAGTCGCGACAGCTCTCGGGACTATGGCTACACCTTC
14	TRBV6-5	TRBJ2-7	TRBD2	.	CASREGLATYEQYF	TGTGCCAGCAGGGAAGGACTAGCGACCTACGAGCAGTACTTC
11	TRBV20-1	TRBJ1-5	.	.	CSASRGQPQHF	TGCAGTGCCTCCCGGGGTCAGCCCCAGCATTTT
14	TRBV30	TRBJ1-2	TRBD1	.	CAWSVRQGSGGYTF	TGTGCCTGGAGTGTACGACAGGGGTCGGGGGGCTACACCTTC
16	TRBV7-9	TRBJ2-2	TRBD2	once	CASSHPLAGDTGELFF	TGTGCCAGCAGCCACCCGCTAGCGGGGGACACCGGGGAGCTGTTTTTT
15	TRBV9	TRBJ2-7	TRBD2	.	CASSITGTSAYEQYF	TGTGCCAGCAGCATTACCGGGACTAGCGCCTACGAGCAGTACTTC
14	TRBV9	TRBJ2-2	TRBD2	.	CASRIAGNTGELFF	TGTGCCAGCAGGATAGCGGGTAACACCGGGGAGCTGTTTTTT
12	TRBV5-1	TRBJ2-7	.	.	CASTGNGYEQYF	TGCGCCAGTACAGGGAATGGCTACGAGCAGTACTTC
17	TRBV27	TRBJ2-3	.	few	CASSPLGMGLGTDTQYF	TGTGCCAGCAGTCCCCTGGGGATGGGACTCGGCACAGATACGCAGTATTTT
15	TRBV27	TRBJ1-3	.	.	CASSLSTDSGNTIYF	TGTGCCAGCAGTCTGTCGACAGATTCTGGAAACACCATATATTTT
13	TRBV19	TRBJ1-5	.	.	CASSIQFNQPQHF	TGTGCCAGTAGTATCCAGTTCAATCAGCCCCAGCATTTT
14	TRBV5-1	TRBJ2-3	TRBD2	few	CASSGTTNTDTQYF	TGCGCCAGCAGCGGGACTACAAACACAGATACGCAGTATTTT
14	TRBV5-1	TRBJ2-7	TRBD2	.	CASSFQREQYEQYF	TGCGCCAGCAGCTTCCAGCGGGAGCAGTACGAGCAGTACTTC
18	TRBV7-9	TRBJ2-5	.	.	CASSQFGGGQGGPETQYF	TGTGCCAGCAGCCAATTTGGCGGGGGCCAGGGAGGACCAGAGACCCAGTACTTC
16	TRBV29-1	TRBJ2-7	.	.	CSVEIPGVRESYEQYF	TGCAGCGTTGAAATCCCGGGAGTACGTGAATCCTACGAGCAGTACTTC
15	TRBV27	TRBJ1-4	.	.	CASSFLVDRSEKLFF	TGTGCCAGCAGTTTCCTCGTCGACAGGTCTGAAAAACTGTTTTTT
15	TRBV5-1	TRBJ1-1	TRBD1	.	CASRDRGGMNTEAFF	TGCGCCAGCAGGGACAGGGGGGGTATGAACACTGAAGCTTTCTTT
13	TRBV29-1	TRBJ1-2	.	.	CSVEEGANYGYTF	TGCAGCGTTGAAGAGGGGGCGAACTATGGCTACACCTTC
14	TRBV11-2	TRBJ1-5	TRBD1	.	CASSRQGVGQPQHF	TGTGCCAGCAGCAGACAGGGGGTAGGGCAGCCCCAGCATTTT
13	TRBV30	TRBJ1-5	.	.	CAWSVQSNQPQHF	TGTGCCTGGAGTGTACAGAGCAATCAGCCCCAGCATTTT
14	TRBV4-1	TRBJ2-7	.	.	CASSQGARAYEQYF	TGCGCCAGCAGCCAAGGGGCACGCGCCTACGAGCAGTACTTC
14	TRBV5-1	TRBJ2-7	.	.	CASSLAHEVGEQYF	TGCGCCAGCAGCTTGGCCCATGAGGTGGGCGAGCAGTACTTC
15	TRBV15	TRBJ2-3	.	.	CATKKQLGDPDTQYF	TGTGCCACTAAGAAACAGTTGGGAGACCCAGATACGCAGTATTTT
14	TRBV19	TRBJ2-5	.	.	CASSAQGPTETQYF	TGTGCCAGTAGTGCTCAGGGGCCCACGGAGACCCAGTACTTC
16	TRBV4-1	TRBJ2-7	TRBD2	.	CASSKGVSGGSYEQYF	TGCGCCAGCAGCAAAGGGGTATCGGGCGGGAGCTACGAGCAGTACTTC
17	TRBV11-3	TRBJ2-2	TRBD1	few	CASSPGQGASNTGELFF	TGTGCCAGCAGCCCAGGACAGGGGGCTTCGAACACCGGGGAGCTGTTTTTT
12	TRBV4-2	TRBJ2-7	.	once	CASSQDGPEQYF	TGTGCCAGCAGCCAAGATGGGCCCGAGCAGTACTTC
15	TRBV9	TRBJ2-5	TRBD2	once	CASSRGLEREWEQYF	TGTGCCAGCAGCCGAGGACTTGAGCGGGAGTGGGAGCAGTACTTC
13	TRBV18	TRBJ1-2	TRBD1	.	CASSPSGQGIDTF	TGTGCCAGCTCTCCGTCGGGACAGGGAATTGACACCTTC
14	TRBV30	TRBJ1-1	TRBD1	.	CAWNRQGWETEAFF	TGTGCCTGGAATAGACAGGGGTGGGAGACTGAAGCTTTCTTT
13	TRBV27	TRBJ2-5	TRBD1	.	CASSFGRGETQYF	TGTGCCAGCAGTTTCGGCAGGGGGGAGACCCAGTACTTC
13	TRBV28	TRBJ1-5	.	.	CASRSLGGQPQHF	TGTGCCAGCAGGTCACTTGGGGGCCAGCCCCAGCATTTT
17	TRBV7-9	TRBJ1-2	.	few	CASSPPGQRTANYGYTF	TGTGCCAGCAGCCCTCCAGGACAGAGAACAGCTAACTATGGCTACACCTTC
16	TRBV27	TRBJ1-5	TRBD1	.	CASSSIGTGRGQPQHF	TGTGCCAGCAGTTCAATAGGGACAGGTAGGGGTCAGCCCCAGCATTTT
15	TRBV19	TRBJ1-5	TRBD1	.	CASSWEQGAIQPQHF	TGTGCCAGTAGTTGGGAACAGGGGGCGATTCAGCCCCAGCATTTT
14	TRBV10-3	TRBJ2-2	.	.	CAIRGTRNTGELFF	TGTGCCATCAGAGGGACTCGTAACACCGGGGAGCTGTTTTTT
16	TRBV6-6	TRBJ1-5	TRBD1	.	CASSYPTGPGGQPQHF	TGTGCCAGCAGTTACCCGACAGGGCCCGGAGGGCAGCCCCAGCATTTT
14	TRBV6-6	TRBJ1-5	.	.	CASSYSGGDQPQHF	TGTGCCAGCAGTTACTCGGGAGGGGATCAGCCCCAGCATTTT
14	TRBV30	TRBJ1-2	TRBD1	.	CAWAGDRADYGYTF	TGTGCCTGGGCTGGGGACAGGGCCGACTATGGCTACACCTTC
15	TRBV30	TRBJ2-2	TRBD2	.	CAWSGLAGETGELFF	TGTGCCTGGAGCGGACTAGCGGGAGAGACCGGGGAGCTGTTTTTT
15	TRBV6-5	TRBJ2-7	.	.	CASSYSLRQFYEQYF	TGTGCCAGCAGTTACTCGTTGCGACAGTTCTACGAGCAGTACTTC
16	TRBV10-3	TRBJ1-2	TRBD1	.	CAIRPATGDRGNGYNF	TGTGCCATCAGACCAGCGACTGGGGACAGGGGTAATGGCTACAACTTC
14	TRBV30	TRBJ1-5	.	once	CAWSDGQLYQPQHF	TGTGCCTGGAGTGACGGACAGCTTTATCAGCCCCAGCATTTT
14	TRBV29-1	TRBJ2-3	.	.	CSVVQDSSTDTQYF	TGCAGCGTTGTTCAGGATAGTAGCACAGATACGCAGTATTTT
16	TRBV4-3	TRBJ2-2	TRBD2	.	CASSPQLAANTGELFF	TGCGCCAGCAGCCCCCAACTAGCGGCGAACACCGGGGAGCTGTTTTTT
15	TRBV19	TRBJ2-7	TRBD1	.	CASSMDGTGPYEQYF	TGTGCCAGTAGTATGGATGGGACAGGGCCCTACGAGCAGTACTTC
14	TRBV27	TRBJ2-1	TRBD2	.	CASSTSVSYNEQFF	TGTGCCAGCAGTACTAGCGTTTCCTACAATGAGCAGTTCTTC
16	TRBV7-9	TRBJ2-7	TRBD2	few	CASSLLAGFHAYEQYF	TGTGCCAGCAGCTTACTAGCGGGATTTCATGCCTACGAGCAGTACTTC
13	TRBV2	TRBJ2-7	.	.	CASLSPQAYEQYF	TGTGCCAGCCTATCTCCCCAGGCCTACGAGCAGTACTTC
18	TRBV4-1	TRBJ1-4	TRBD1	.	CASSQEGSRGQINEKLFF	TGCGCCAGCAGCCAAGAGGGAAGTCGGGGACAGATTAATGAAAAACTGTTTTTT
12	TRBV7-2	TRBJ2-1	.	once	CASSLVAVEQFF	TGTGCCAGCAGCTTAGTGGCGGTCGAGCAGTTCTTC
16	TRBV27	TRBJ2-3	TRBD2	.	CASTTLAGWEVDTQYF	TGTGCCAGCACGACCCTAGCGGGATGGGAGGTAGATACGCAGTATTTT
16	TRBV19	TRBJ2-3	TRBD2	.	CASSIILAGGPDTQYF	TGTGCCAGTAGTATAATACTAGCGGGAGGCCCAGATACGCAGTATTTT
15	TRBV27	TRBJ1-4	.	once	CASSTGRAVNEKLFF	TGTGCCAGCAGTACCGGCAGGGCAGTAAATGAAAAACTGTTTTTT
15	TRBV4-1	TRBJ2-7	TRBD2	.	CASSPARAGIREQYF	TGCGCCAGCAGCCCGGCACGAGCGGGAATCCGAGAGCAGTACTTC
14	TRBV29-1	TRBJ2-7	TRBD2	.	CSVLGLAESYEQYF	TGCAGCGTTCTGGGACTAGCGGAGTCCTACGAGCAGTACTTC